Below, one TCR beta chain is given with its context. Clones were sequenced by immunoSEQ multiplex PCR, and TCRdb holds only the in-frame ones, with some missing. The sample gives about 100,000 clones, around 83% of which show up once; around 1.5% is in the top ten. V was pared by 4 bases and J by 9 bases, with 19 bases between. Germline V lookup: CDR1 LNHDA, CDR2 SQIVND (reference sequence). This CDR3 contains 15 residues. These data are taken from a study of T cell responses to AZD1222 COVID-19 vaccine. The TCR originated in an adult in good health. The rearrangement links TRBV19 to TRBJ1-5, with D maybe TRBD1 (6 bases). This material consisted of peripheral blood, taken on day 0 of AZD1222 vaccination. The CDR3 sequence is CASSSPGQLRGPQHF. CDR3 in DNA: TGTGCCAGTAGTAGCCCAGGACAGCTCCGAGGGCCCCAGCATTTT.